Presented here are 3 T cell receptor beta chains from one specimen sequenced in a study of early stage breast cancer tumors. Some clones are missing from TCRdb's copy, which holds only in-frame ones; the method was immunoSEQ multiplex PCR. The sample has fewer than 70,000 clones, more than 70% seen once; the top ten hold approximately 4.5%. Material for sequencing was blood. The source of these receptors is a person in their 40s with breast cancer.

The V gene is TRBV30, the J gene TRBJ1-5, with 9 bases identical to TRBD1. Per germline, CDR1 GTSNPN and CDR2 SVGIG (reference sequence). The CDR3 is 14 residues long. V lost 3 bases, J lost 6 bases, and 6 bases stayed unmatched. DNA of the CDR3: TGTGCCTGGAGCTCGGGACAGGGCGGTCAGCCCCAGCATTTT. It codes for CAWSSGQGGQPQHF.

V usage is TRBV19 and J usage is TRBJ2-7, with 7 bases identical to TRBD1. Germline values: CDR1 LNHDA, CDR2 SQIVND (reference sequence). The CDR3 is made up of 12 amino acids. Trimming at V came to 4 bases and at J to 5 bases, leaving 2 bases not matched to a gene. CDR3 coding DNA: TGTGCCAGTAGTACCAGGGGGAACGAGCAGTACTTC. Protein product: CASSTRGNEQYF.

V is TRBV7-2 and J is TRBJ2-5; TRBD1 agrees at 10 bases. Germline CDR1 and CDR2: SGHTA and FQGNSA. This CDR3 spans 15 amino acids. With 2 bases clipped from V and 3 bases from J, the junction kept 3 bases outside the gene matches. The CDR3 DNA follows: TGTGCCAGCAGCTTACCGACAGGGGGCGAAGAGACCCAGTACTTC. Its protein is CASSLPTGGEETQYF.